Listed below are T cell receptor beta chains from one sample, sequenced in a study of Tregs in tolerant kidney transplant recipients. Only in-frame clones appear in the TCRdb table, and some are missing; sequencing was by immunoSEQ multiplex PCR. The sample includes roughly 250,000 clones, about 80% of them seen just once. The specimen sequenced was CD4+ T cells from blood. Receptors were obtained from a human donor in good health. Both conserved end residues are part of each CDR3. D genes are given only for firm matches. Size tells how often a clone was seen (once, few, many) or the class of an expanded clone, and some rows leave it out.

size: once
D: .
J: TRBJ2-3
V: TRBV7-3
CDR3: CASSLTSSRGSDTQYF
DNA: TGTGCCAGCAGCTTAACCTCATCCCGGGGGTCAGATACGCAGTATTTT

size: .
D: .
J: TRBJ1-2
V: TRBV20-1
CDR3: CSAPDRSGYTF
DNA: TGCAGTGCTCCGGACAGATCTGGCTACACCTTC

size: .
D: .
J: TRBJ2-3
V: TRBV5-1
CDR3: CASSLGRETYTDTQYF
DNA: TGCGCCAGCAGCTTGGGACGGGAGACCTACACAGATACGCAGTATTTT

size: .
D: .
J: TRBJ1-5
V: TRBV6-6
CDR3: CASSSAGFFSNQPQHF
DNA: TGTGCCAGCAGTTCGGCAGGGTTCTTTAGCAATCAGCCCCAGCATTTT

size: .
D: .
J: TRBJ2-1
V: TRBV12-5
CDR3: CASGLVLGRQSYNEQFF
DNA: TGTGCTAGTGGTTTGGTACTTGGCCGCCAGTCCTACAATGAGCAGTTCTTC

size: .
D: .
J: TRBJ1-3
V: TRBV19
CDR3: CASSIGPRVTSGNTIYF
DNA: TGTGCCAGTAGTATAGGACCGCGGGTAACCTCTGGAAACACCATATATTTT

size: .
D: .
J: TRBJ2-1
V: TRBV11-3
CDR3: CASSLAPGQYNEQFF
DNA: TGTGCCAGCAGCTTAGCTCCGGGGCAGTACAATGAGCAGTTCTTC

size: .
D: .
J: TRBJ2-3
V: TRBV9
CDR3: CASSVVEHTQYF
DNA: TGTGCCAGCAGCGTAGTGGAGCATACGCAGTATTTT

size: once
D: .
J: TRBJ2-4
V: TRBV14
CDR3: CASNFSGRQKNIQYF
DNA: TGTGCCAGCAACTTCTCTGGGCGGCAAAAAAACATTCAGTACTTC

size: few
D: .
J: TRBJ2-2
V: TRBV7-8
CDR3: CASTLPTNPGELFF
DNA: TGTGCCAGCACCTTACCAACTAATCCCGGGGAGCTGTTTTTT

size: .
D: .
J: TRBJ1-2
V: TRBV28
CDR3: CASSPGGTRHYGYTF
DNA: TGTGCCAGCAGTCCCGGGGGCACTAGACATTATGGCTACACCTTC

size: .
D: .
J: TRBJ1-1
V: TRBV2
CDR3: CASSREATEAFF
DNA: TGTGCCAGCAGCAGGGAGGCCACTGAAGCTTTCTTT

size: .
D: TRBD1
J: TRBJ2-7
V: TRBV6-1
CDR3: CASGKDRGFYEQYF
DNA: TGTGCCAGCGGAAAGGACAGGGGGTTCTACGAGCAGTACTTC

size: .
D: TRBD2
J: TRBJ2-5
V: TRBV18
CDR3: CASSPGGRALETQYF
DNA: TGTGCCAGCTCACCGGGCGGGAGGGCCCTGGAGACCCAGTACTTC

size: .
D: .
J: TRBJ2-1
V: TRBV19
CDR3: CASSVGAYNEQFF
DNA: TGTGCCAGTAGTGTCGGTGCTTACAATGAGCAGTTCTTC

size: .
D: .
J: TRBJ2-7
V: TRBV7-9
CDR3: CASRGTPPACEQYF
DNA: TGTGCCAGCAGGGGGACTCCTCCGGCTTGCGAGCAGTACTTC

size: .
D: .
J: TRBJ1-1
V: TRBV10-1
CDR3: CASPDKCPNTEAFF
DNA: TGCGCCAGCCCAGATAAATGCCCGAACACTGAAGCTTTCTTT

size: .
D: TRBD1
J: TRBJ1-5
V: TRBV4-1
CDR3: CASSQAPYGTGGNQPQHF
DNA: TGCGCCAGCAGCCAAGCACCCTACGGGACAGGGGGCAATCAGCCCCAGCATTTT

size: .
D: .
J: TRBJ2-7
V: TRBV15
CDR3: CATSRGSPPYEQYF
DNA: TGTGCCACCAGCCGGGGTAGCCCGCCCTACGAGCAGTACTTC

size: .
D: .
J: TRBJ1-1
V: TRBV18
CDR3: CASSPGGRAVTEAFF
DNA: TGTGCCAGCTCGCCGGGGGGAAGGGCCGTGACTGAAGCTTTCTTT

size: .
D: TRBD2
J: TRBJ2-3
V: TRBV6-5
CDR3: CASSYTRGMDTQYF
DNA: TGTGCCAGCAGTTACACGCGGGGGATGGATACGCAGTATTTT

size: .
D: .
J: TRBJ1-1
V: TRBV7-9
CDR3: CASSSSLRLFLAFF
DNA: TGTGCCAGCAGCTCCAGTCTTCGTTTATTTTTAGCTTTCTTT

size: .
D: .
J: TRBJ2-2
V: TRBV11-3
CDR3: CASSLAGAAGELFF
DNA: TGTGCCAGCAGCTTAGCCGGGGCCGCCGGGGAGCTGTTTTTT

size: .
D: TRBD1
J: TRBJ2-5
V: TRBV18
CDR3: CASSPPSGTAEETQYF
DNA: TGTGCCAGCTCACCACCGTCCGGGACAGCAGAAGAGACCCAGTACTTC

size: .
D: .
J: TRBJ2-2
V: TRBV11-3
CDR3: CASSSLDTGELFF
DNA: TGTGCCAGCAGCTCCCTGGACACCGGGGAGCTGTTTTTT

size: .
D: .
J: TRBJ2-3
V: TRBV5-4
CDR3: CASSYMPENTQYF
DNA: TGTGCCAGCAGCTATATGCCGGAAAATACGCAGTATTTT

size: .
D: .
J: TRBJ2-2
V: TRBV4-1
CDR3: CASSQGWTGELFF
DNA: TGCGCCAGCAGCCAAGGCTGGACCGGGGAGCTGTTTTTT

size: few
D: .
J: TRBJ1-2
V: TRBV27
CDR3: CASSPKGYGYTF
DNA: TGTGCCAGCAGTCCCAAGGGTTATGGCTACACCTTC

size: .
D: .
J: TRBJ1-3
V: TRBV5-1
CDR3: CASSPDGTPGNTIYF
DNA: TGCGCCAGCAGCCCCGATGGAACGCCTGGAAACACCATATATTTT

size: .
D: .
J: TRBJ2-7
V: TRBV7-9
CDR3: CASSLVTGSSYEQYF
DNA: TGTGCCAGCAGCTTAGTCACAGGGAGCTCCTACGAGCAGTACTTC

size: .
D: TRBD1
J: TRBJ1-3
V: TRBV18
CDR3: CASSPMTGSGNTIYF
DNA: TGTGCCAGCTCACCAATGACAGGGAGTGGGAACACCATATATTTT

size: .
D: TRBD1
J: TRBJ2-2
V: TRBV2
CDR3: CASRADRANTGELFF
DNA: TGTGCCAGCAGGGCGGACAGGGCCAACACCGGGGAGCTGTTTTTT

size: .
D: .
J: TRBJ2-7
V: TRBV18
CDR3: CASSRRQEAYEQYF
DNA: TGTGCCAGCTCCCGGCGGCAGGAGGCCTACGAGCAGTACTTC

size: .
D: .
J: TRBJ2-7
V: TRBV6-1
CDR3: CASKRAPYEQYF
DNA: TGTGCCAGCAAACGGGCCCCCTACGAGCAGTACTTC

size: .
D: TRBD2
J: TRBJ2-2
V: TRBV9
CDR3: CASSVVAGVNTGELFF
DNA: TGTGCCAGCAGCGTAGTTGCGGGGGTCAACACCGGGGAGCTGTTTTTT

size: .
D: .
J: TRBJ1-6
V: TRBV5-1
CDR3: CASSLDGSPLHF
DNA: TGCGCCAGCAGCTTGGACGGATCACCCCTCCACTTT

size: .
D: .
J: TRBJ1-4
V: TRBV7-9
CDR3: CASSPRGTTTNEKLFF
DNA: TGTGCCAGCAGCCCTAGGGGGACCACAACTAATGAAAAACTGTTTTTT

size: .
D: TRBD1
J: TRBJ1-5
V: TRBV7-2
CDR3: CASSPRTGSNQPQHF
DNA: TGTGCCAGCAGCCCGAGGACAGGGAGCAATCAGCCCCAGCATTTT

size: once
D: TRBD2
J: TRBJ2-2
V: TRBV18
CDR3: CASSSSLAGGPNTGELFF
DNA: TGTGCCAGCTCATCGTCACTAGCGGGGGGTCCGAACACCGGGGAGCTGTTTTTT

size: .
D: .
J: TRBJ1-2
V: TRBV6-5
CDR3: CASSAERIPIYGYTF
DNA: TGTGCCAGCAGTGCCGAGAGGATCCCAATCTATGGCTACACCTTC

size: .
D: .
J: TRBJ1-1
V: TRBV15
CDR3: CATSRERANTEAFF
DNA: TGTGCCACCAGCAGAGAGCGGGCGAACACTGAAGCTTTCTTT

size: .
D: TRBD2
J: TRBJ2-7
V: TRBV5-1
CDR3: CASSFLPSGSYEQYF
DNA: TGCGCCAGCAGCTTCCTCCCTAGCGGATCCTACGAGCAGTACTTC

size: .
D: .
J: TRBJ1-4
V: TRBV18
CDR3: CASSPGLGNEKLFF
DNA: TGTGCCAGCTCACCCGGCTTAGGGAATGAAAAACTGTTTTTT

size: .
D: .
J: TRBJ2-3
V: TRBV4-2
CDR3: CASSQDVTGAGVGQGDTQYF
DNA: TGTGCCAGCAGCCAAGACGTAACTGGAGCAGGCGTGGGTCAAGGAGATACGCAGTATTTT

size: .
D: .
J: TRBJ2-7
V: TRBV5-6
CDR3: CASSRGFGGHEQYF
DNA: TGTGCCAGCAGCCGGGGGTTTGGCGGCCACGAGCAGTACTTC

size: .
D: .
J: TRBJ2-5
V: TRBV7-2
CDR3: CASSPGTVGHGETQYF
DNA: TGTGCCAGCAGCCCAGGGACTGTGGGGCACGGGGAGACCCAGTACTTC

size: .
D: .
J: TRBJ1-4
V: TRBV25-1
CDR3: CASSDPGLGSEKLFF
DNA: TGTGCCAGCAGCGACCCGGGACTTGGTTCTGAAAAACTGTTTTTT

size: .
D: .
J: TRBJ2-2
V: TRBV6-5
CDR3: CASSPGDVTGELFF
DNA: TGTGCCAGCTCCCCGGGAGACGTCACCGGGGAGCTGTTTTTT

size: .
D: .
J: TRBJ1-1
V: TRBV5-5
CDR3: CASSFFPGGVGTEAFF
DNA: TGTGCCAGCAGCTTTTTCCCCGGGGGGGTTGGAACTGAAGCTTTCTTT

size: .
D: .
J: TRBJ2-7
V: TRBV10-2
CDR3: CASSPEGAHSYEQYF
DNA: TGCGCCAGCAGCCCCGAAGGGGCTCATTCCTACGAGCAGTACTTC